Presented here are 30 T cell receptor beta chains from one specimen sequenced in a study of cytomegalovirus exposure and HLA in healthy donors. Primers for the PCR totalled 60 Vbeta and 13 Jbeta. Produced via immunoSEQ multiplex PCR; TCRdb's table is partial and in-frame only. Of 200,000 to 250,000 clones listed, approximately 85% are singletons. Sequenced material: PBMCs. These receptors originate from a woman in her 40s in good health and CMV-seronegative.

This rearrangement joins TRBV5-1 to TRBJ2-2; 9 bases fit TRBD2. Germline values: CDR1 SGHRS, CDR2 YFSETQ. The CDR3 contains 19 residues. V was clipped by 0 bases and J by 2 bases; unmatched bases: 11. CDR3: CASSLDLRAGGPNTGELFF. The CDR3 nucleotides are TGCGCCAGCAGCTTGGATCTGCGGGCGGGAGGGCCAAACACCGGGGAGCTGTTTTTT.

A single count supports this clone. The rearrangement joins TRBV6-5 to TRBJ2-7, with a possible D match to TRBD2 (6 bases). This CDR3 is 14 amino acids long. V lost 11 bases, J lost 1 base, and 18 bases lay in between. The V gene's germline CDR1 is MNHEY and CDR2 SVGAGI. In nucleotides, the CDR3 is TGTGCCTCCGGCGGGGCCCCTCTTTCCTACGAGCAGTACTTC. Translating gives CASGGAPLSYEQYF.

V usage is TRBV27 and J usage is TRBJ2-7; 10 nucleotides match TRBD2. Germline-derived CDR1 and CDR2 are MNHEY and SMNVEV (reference sequence). Trimming cost V 5 bases and J 12 bases; bases outside gene matches: 22. CDR3 length: 17 amino acids. The CDR3 loop is CASSNAPLAGAPRLLYF. The DNA for the CDR3 is TGTGCCAGCAGTAACGCCCCTCTAGCGGGAGCTCCTAGACTATTGTACTTC.

On this clone: Other DNA variants within this sample encode the same CDR3. This chain links TRBV18 with TRBJ1-1, with TRBD1 matching 8 bases. V shed 5 bases, J shed 4 bases, and the junction held 6 bases outside the gene matches. The CDR3 spans 14 residues. Germline CDR1 and CDR2: KGHSH and LQKENI. In DNA, the CDR3 is TGTGCCAGCTCAAGCACGGACAGGGCCACTGAAGCTTTCTTT. Translating it yields CASSSTDRATEAFF.

This clone was recorded once. An end of the junction does not agree with germline; a read error may underlie this. The V gene is TRBV6-1, the J gene TRBJ2-7; 7 bases are shared with TRBD2. Germline lookup yields CDR1 MNHNS and CDR2 SASEGT. The CDR3 covers 11 residues. The CDR3 loop is CASRLPGTIGF. The CDR3 DNA reads TGTGCCAGCAGGTTACCCGGGACTATCGGATTC.

This sequence joins TRBV30 and TRBJ2-7; 12 bases fit TRBD1. V dropped 4 bases and J dropped 5; count of bases not matched to a gene: 6. From germline, CDR1 is GTSNPN and CDR2 SVGIG (reference sequence). The CDR3 sequence is 14 residues long. The CDR3 bases are TGTGCCTGGAATCCGGGACAGGGGGCGCACGAGCAGTACTTC. The encoded protein is CAWNPGQGAHEQYF.

DNA for the CDR3: TGTGCCAGCAGCCCCTCGCCTCGGACTAGCCGCGGGATTGAGCAGTTCTTC. It codes for CASSPSPRTSRGIEQFF. The chain has TRBV13 and TRBJ2-1; TRBD2 agrees at 8 bases. Germline loops: CDR1 PRHDT, CDR2 FYEKMQ (reference sequence). The length of the CDR3 is 17 residues. V shed 5 bases and J 9 bases; nucleotides not matched to a gene: 18.

The table lists this clone with a few counts. The J gene is TRBJ1-4, the V gene TRBV5-1, with 8 bases fitting TRBD1. With 4 bases clipped from V and 6 bases from J, the junction kept 8 bases outside the gene matches. This CDR3 has 15 amino acids. Per germline, CDR1 SGHRS and CDR2 YFSETQ. The CDR3 is CASSPGQGGHEKLFF. In DNA form, the CDR3 reads TGCGCCAGCAGCCCCGGACAGGGCGGGCATGAAAAACTGTTTTTT. The full variable domain, completed using reference TRBV5-1 and TRBJ1-4, is KAGVTQTPRYLIKTRGQQVTLSCSPISGHRSVSWYQQTPGQGLQFLFEYFSETQRNKGNFPGRFSGRQFSNSRSEMNVSTLELGDSALYLCASSPGQGGHEKLFFGSGTQLSVL.

The chain recombines TRBV28 with TRBJ2-1; 7 bases agree with TRBD2. Trimming removed 2 bases from V and 4 bases from J; junction bases left unmatched: 5. CDR1 and CDR2 from the germline V gene are MDHEN and SYDVKM. There are 15 residues in the CDR3. This chain's CDR3 is CASSLRQGGYNEQFF. The CDR3 nucleotides read TGTGCCAGCAGTTTACGGCAGGGAGGGTACAATGAGCAGTTCTTC. Looking up the rest from reference TRBV28 and TRBJ2-1 gives the full variable domain: DVKVTQSSRYLVKRTGEKVFLECVQDMDHENMFWYRQDPGLGLRLIYFSYDVKMKEKGDIPEGYSVSREKKERFSLILESASTNQTSMYLCASSLRQGGYNEQFFGPGTRLTVL.

The CDR3: CASGSRTDEAFF. The CDR3 nucleotides are TGTGCTAGTGGTTCCCGGACAGATGAAGCTTTCTTT. V usage is TRBV12-5 and J usage is TRBJ1-1; D perhaps matches TRBD1 (6 bases). V was trimmed by 4 bases and J by 7 bases, leaving 10 bases between them. From germline, CDR1 is LGHNT and CDR2 FRNRAP. This CDR3 region has 12 residues.

The V call is TRBV18, the J call TRBJ2-5, with unresolved D. This CDR3 has 15 residues. Germline loops: CDR1 KGHSH, CDR2 LQKENI. The ends were cut back, 0 bases at V and 4 bases at J, with 12 bases in the middle. CDR3 region: CASSPPSRAIETQYF. As DNA, the CDR3 is TGTGCCAGCTCACCACCGTCGCGAGCCATAGAGACCCAGTACTTC.

The rearrangement links TRBV11-2 to TRBJ2-1; TRBD2 matches 12 bases. The trim removed 2 bases at V and 2 bases at J, leaving 1 base unmatched. Germline V lookup: CDR1 SGHAT, CDR2 FQNNGV. CDR3 size: 16 residues. Here the CDR3 DNA reads TGTGCCAGCAGCTTACTAGCGGGAGGGCCCTACAATGAGCAGTTCTTC. Translating it yields CASSLLAGGPYNEQFF. Variable domain in full (rest from reference TRBV11-2 and TRBJ2-1): EAGVAQSPRYKIIEKRQSVAFWCNPISGHATLYWYQQILGQGPKLLIQFQNNGVVDDSQLPKDRFSAERLKGVDSTLKIQPAKLEDSAVYLCASSLLAGGPYNEQFFGPGTRLTVL.

With regard to this clone: The same CDR3 also results from other DNA sequences found in this sample. The V call is TRBV5-1, the J call TRBJ2-5; D is unclear. V lost 0 bases to trimming and J lost 1 base, with 4 bases between them. The CDR3 is 13 residues long. Germline loops: CDR1 SGHRS, CDR2 YFSETQ. Here the CDR3 reads CASSLGSQETQYF. The CDR3 DNA reads TGCGCCAGCAGCTTGGGCAGCCAAGAGACCCAGTACTTC.

The chain joins TRBV6-5 to TRBJ2-7; possible D gene TRBD2, 5 bases. V lost 0 bases and J 4 bases, leaving 10 bases between the germline ends. The CDR3 extends over 14 amino acids. Germline CDR1 is MNHEY and CDR2 is SVGAGI. The CDR3 nucleotides are TGTGCCAGCAGTTACTCGACAAGCGGTTACGAGCAGTACTTC. Translated, it gives CASSYSTSGYEQYF.

The rearrangement joins TRBV30 to TRBJ1-3; unclear D gene. The germline V and J ends were trimmed by 2 bases and 4 bases, with 9 bases remaining between them. The length of the CDR3 is 13 residues. Germline-derived CDR1 and CDR2 are GTSNPN and SVGIG (reference sequence). As DNA, the CDR3 is TGTGCCTGGAGTACCCCGGGAGGAAACACCATATATTTT. Translating gives CAWSTPGGNTIYF. Combining the CDR3 with reference TRBV30 and TRBJ1-3 gives the whole variable domain SQTIHQWPATLVQPVGSPLSLECTVEGTSNPNLYWYRQAAGRGLQLLFYSVGIGQISSEVPQNLSASRPQDRQFILSSKKLLLSDSGFYLCAWSTPGGNTIYFGEGSWLTVV.

The chain couples TRBV6-5 to TRBJ2-7, with 7 bases fitting TRBD1. Germline assignment: CDR1 MNHEY and CDR2 SVGAGI. The V and J ends lost 6 bases and 4 bases, in that order; junction bases with no gene match: 12. This CDR3 has 15 amino acids. CDR3 sequence reads: CASRPTGAKLYEQYF. The CDR3 nucleotides read TGTGCCAGCAGACCCACAGGGGCCAAACTTTACGAGCAGTACTTC.

The chain carries TRBV27 and TRBJ2-5; D is ambiguous. The DNA end favors TRBJ2-7, so the J call may be wrong. The CDR3 consists of 15 residues. Per germline, CDR1 MNHEY and CDR2 SMNVEV (reference sequence). CDR3 residues: CASSLYPGASYEQYF. CDR3 DNA: TGTGCCAGCAGTTTATACCCGGGTGCCTCTTACGAGCAGTACTTC.

This clone was recorded once. The genes are TRBV4-1 and TRBJ1-1; tentatively, D is TRBD1 (5 bases). The CDR3 has 17 amino acids. Trimming took off 0 bases at V and 5 bases at J, with 19 bases between the two ends. Germline V gene data show CDR1 as MGHRA and CDR2 as YSYEKL. CDR3 coding DNA: TGCGCCAGCAGCCAAGAGAGGTCAGCCGGGGGGGAGACTGAAGCTTTCTTT. Protein: CASSQERSAGGETEAFF.

The chain joins TRBV4-1 to TRBJ2-7, with 8 bases lining up with TRBD1. The CDR3 has 16 residues. The germline V gene has CDR1 MGHRA and CDR2 YSYEKL. V lost 3 bases, J lost 6 bases, and 13 bases stayed unmatched. CDR3 sequence reads: CASSHPLRTGNGEQYF. DNA of the CDR3: TGCGCCAGCAGCCACCCCTTAAGGACAGGGAACGGCGAGCAGTACTTC.

The rearrangement joins TRBV4-1 to TRBJ2-7, with D perhaps matching TRBD2 (5 bases). The V gene's germline CDR1 is MGHRA and CDR2 YSYEKL. V was pared by 2 bases and J by 6 bases, with 11 bases between. The CDR3 has 13 amino acids. The CDR3 loop reads CASSQLTSREQYF. The DNA of the CDR3 is TGCGCCAGCAGCCAACTCACTAGTCGCGAGCAGTACTTC.

The gene calls are TRBV7-3 and TRBJ2-2, with D possibly being TRBD2 (6 bases). Germline V gene lookup returns CDR1 SGHTA and CDR2 FQGTGA. Deletions cut 5 bases from V and 5 bases from J, with 15 bases between. This CDR3 contains 15 residues. In DNA, the CDR3 is TGTGCCAGCAGCCGGACCCCCCGGGGGACCGGGGAGCTGTTTTTT. Amino acid sequence: CASSRTPRGTGELFF.

The chain has TRBV30 and TRBJ2-3; 7 nucleotides align to TRBD2. The germline CDR1 and CDR2 sequences are GTSNPN and SVGIG (reference sequence). The junction had 11 bases not matched to a gene; V was cut back by 5 bases and J by 3 bases. CDR3 size: 15 residues. CDR3 nucleotides: TGTGCCTGGGGCGCAACTAGCGCCGCAACAGATACGCAGTATTTT. Its translation: CAWGATSAATDTQYF.

CDR3 in amino acids: CASSLSGRQANYGYTF. In DNA form, the CDR3 reads TGTGCCAGCAGCCTCTCTGGGCGACAGGCTAACTATGGCTACACCTTC. The V and J genes are TRBV7-9 and TRBJ1-2, with D tentatively TRBD1 (6 bases). Germline loops: CDR1 SEHNR, CDR2 FQNEAQ (reference sequence). V was trimmed by 5 bases and J by 0 bases, leaving 16 bases between them. This CDR3 is 16 amino acids long.

The chain uses TRBV29-1 and TRBJ2-2, with D possibly TRBD1 on 6 matching bases. CDR1 and CDR2 from the germline V gene are SQVTM and ANQGSEA. V lost 4 bases and J lost 1, with 10 bases in between. The CDR3 is 14 amino acids. CDR3 bases: TGCAGCGTTGCGGGACACCGGAACACCGGGGAGCTGTTTTTT. Translated, it gives CSVAGHRNTGELFF.

This CDR3 reads CASSPGTGANEKLFF. As DNA, the CDR3 is TGTGCCAGCAGCCCAGGGACAGGGGCAAATGAAAAACTGTTTTTT. V usage is TRBV4-2 and J usage is TRBJ1-4; 10 bases map to TRBD1. With V trimmed by 4 bases and J by 5 bases, 4 bases remained unmatched. The germline V gene has CDR1 LGHNA and CDR2 YNFKEQ. The CDR3 spans 15 residues.

V and J are TRBV30 and TRBJ1-2, with 7 bases that match TRBD1. The length of the CDR3 is 13 residues. J lost 7 bases, V lost 0 bases, and 5 bases had no gene match. Germline CDR1 reads GTSNPN; CDR2 reads SVGIG (reference sequence). CDR3 sequence reads: CAWSVQGVGGYTF. The CDR3 nucleotides are TGTGCCTGGAGTGTTCAGGGGGTCGGTGGCTACACCTTC.

This clone was seen once. The chain joins TRBV5-3 to TRBJ2-7; 13 bases agree with TRBD2. TRBV5-3 is labeled an ORF, and its function is uncertain. Trimming cost V 3 bases and J 7 bases; bases outside gene matches: 7. This CDR3 has 15 amino acids. The DNA for the CDR3 is TGTGCCAGAAGCTACGGACTAGCGGGAGCTGGGGAGCAGTACTTC. Its protein is CARSYGLAGAGEQYF.

This clone was observed a few times. The chain has TRBV28 and TRBJ1-1; the D is unclear. Germline assignment: CDR1 MDHEN and CDR2 SYDVKM. This CDR3 has 16 amino acids. Trimming took 3 bases from V and 3 from J, leaving 17 bases between them. The CDR3 here is CASSFGWPRIDTEAFF. The CDR3 bases are TGTGCCAGCAGTTTCGGGTGGCCGCGGATTGACACTGAAGCTTTCTTT.

V usage is TRBV14 and J usage is TRBJ2-7; 7 bases align to TRBD2. The CDR3 loop spans 13 amino acids. CDR1 is SGHDN and CDR2 is FVKESK in the germline V gene. Trimming at V came to 4 bases and at J to 2 bases, leaving 2 bases not matched to a gene. This chain's CDR3 is CASSPSGPYEQYF. CDR3 DNA: TGTGCCAGCAGCCCTAGCGGCCCCTACGAGCAGTACTTC.

This chain uses TRBV11-2 with TRBJ2-7, with TRBD2 matching 7 bases. The CDR3 consists of 15 residues. With 2 bases clipped from V and 2 bases from J, the junction kept 6 bases outside the gene matches. Germline V CDR1 and CDR2: SGHAT, FQNNGV. As DNA, the CDR3 is TGTGCCAGCAGCTTAAGTTGGGCGGGGGCCTACGAGCAGTACTTC. The encoded protein is CASSLSWAGAYEQYF. Together with reference TRBV11-2 and TRBJ2-7, the CDR3 gives the full variable domain: EAGVAQSPRYKIIEKRQSVAFWCNPISGHATLYWYQQILGQGPKLLIQFQNNGVVDDSQLPKDRFSAERLKGVDSTLKIQPAKLEDSAVYLCASSLSWAGAYEQYFGPGTRLTVT.